These 5 T cell receptor beta chains were all obtained from the same sample, sequenced in a study of molecular identifiers for immune sequencing clone quantification. A single record per CDR3 protein comes from TCRdb applying MiXCR to the PCR reads. The data hold some 65,000 distinct CDR3 sequences, with 15% to 20% observed a single time. Sequenced input: naive CD8+ T cells from blood, with Jurkat cell RNA spiked in. The subset here: FACS-sorted CD8+CD4-CCR7+CD45RA+ naive T cells. These receptors all come from a human donor in good health. Some libraries in this study had Jurkat cell RNA spiked in.

A remark on this clonotype: This may come from a read error, since a much larger clone is one base off. This CDR3 is CASSLRTGGYEQYF. The DNA for the CDR3 is TGTGCCAGCAGCCTCAGGACAGGAGGCTACGAGCAGTACTTC. V gene TRBV7-9 combines with J gene TRBJ2-7; 7 nucleotides line up with TRBD1. This CDR3 has 14 amino acids. Unmatched junction bases numbered 7, after V lost 5 bases and J lost 3 bases. CDR1 and CDR2 from the germline V gene are SEHNR and FQNEAQ (reference sequence). The variable domain in full, completed from reference TRBV7-9 and TRBJ2-7, reads DTGVSQNPRHKITKRGQNVTFRCDPISEHNRLYWYRQTLGQGPEFLTYFQNEAQLEKSRLLSDRFSAERPKGSFSTLEIQRTEQGDSAMYLCASSLRTGGYEQYFGPGTRLTVT.

Worth noting for this clonotype: A clone one base away is much larger, so this may be a read error. The chain couples TRBV25-1 to TRBJ2-7; D is unresolved. The CDR3 totals 11 residues. The ends were cut back, 8 bases at V and 7 bases at J, with 12 bases in the middle. The V gene's germline CDR1 is MGHDK and CDR2 SYGVNS. In DNA, the CDR3 is TGTGCCAGCGGCTGGCTAAATGAGCAGTACTTC. This sequence encodes CASGWLNEQYF.

Comment on this clonotype: Since no conserved phenylalanine or tryptophan closes the CDR3, a read error is the likely cause. The chain employs TRBV11-2 and TRBJ2-7; tentative D call: TRBD2 (5 bases). Germline V lookup: CDR1 SGHAT, CDR2 FQNNGV. V lost 2 bases and J 5 bases, leaving 13 bases between the germline ends. This CDR3 is 14 amino acids long. CDR3 DNA: TGTGCCAGCAGCTTAATGCCAGCGGACCACGAGCAGTACCTC. Translated: CASSLMPADHEQYL.

This clonotype was seen at least ten times. This chain joins TRBV6-1 and TRBJ2-4, with TRBD1 identical over 9 bases. Losses at the gene ends were 4 bases for V and 6 bases for J; bases not matched to a gene: 13. Germline lookup yields CDR1 MNHNS and CDR2 SASEGT. The CDR3 runs 17 residues. The CDR3 protein is CASSGRTGVSGRNIQYF. DNA for the CDR3: TGTGCCAGCAGTGGACGGACAGGGGTCTCCGGGCGAAACATTCAGTACTTC.

There are many counts of this clonotype. V usage is TRBV6-5 and J usage is TRBJ2-6; no reliable D call. The V end was cut by 3 bases, the J end by 0 bases, with 15 bases between. CDR3 size: 18 residues. Per the germline V gene, CDR1 is MNHEY and CDR2 is SVGAGI. CDR3 sequence (DNA): TGTGCCAGCAGTTATGTCACTTCCCATGCCTCTGGGGCCAACGTCCTGACTTTC. Amino acids: CASSYVTSHASGANVLTF.